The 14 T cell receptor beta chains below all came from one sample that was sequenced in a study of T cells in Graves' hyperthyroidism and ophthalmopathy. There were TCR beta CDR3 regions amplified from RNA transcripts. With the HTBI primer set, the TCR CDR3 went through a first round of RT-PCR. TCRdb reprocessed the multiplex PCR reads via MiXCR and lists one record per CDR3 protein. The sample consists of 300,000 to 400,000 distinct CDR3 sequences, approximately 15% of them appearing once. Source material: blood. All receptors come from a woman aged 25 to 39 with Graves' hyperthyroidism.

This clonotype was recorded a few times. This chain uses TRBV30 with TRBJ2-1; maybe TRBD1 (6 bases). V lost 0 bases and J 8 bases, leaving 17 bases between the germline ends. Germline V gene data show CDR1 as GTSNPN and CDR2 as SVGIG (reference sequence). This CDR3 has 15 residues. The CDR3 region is CAWSVGQGIIHEQFF. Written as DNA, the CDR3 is TGTGCCTGGAGTGTAGGGCAGGGGATTATACATGAGCAGTTCTTC.

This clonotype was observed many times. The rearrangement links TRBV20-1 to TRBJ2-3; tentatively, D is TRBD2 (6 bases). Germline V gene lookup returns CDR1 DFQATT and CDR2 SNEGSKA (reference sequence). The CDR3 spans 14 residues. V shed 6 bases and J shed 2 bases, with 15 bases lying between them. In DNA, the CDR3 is TGCAGTGCCATCGGGCGGGGAAACACAGATACGCAGTATTTT. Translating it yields CSAIGRGNTDTQYF.

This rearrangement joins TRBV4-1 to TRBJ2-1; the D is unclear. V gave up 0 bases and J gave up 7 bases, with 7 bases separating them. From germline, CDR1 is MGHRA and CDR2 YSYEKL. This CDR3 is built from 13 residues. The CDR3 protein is CASSQDTANEQFF. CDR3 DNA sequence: TGCGCCAGCAGCCAAGACACAGCTAATGAGCAGTTCTTC.

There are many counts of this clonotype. DNA for the CDR3: TGTGCCAGTACCCCAATCTCCCAGAACACTGAAGCTTTCTTT. Translating gives CASTPISQNTEAFF. This chain joins TRBV19 and TRBJ1-1; D unresolved. This CDR3 region has 14 residues. Germline CDR1 is LNHDA and CDR2 is SQIVND (reference sequence). V was trimmed by 7 bases and J by 1 base, leaving 13 bases between them.

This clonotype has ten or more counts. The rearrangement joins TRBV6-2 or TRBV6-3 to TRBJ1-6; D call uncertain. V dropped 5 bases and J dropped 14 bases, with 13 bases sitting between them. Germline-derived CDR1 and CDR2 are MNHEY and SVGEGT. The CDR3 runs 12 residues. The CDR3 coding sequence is TGTGCCAGCAGTCCCGGGCCTCCAGCCCTCCACTTT. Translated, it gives CASSPGPPALHF.

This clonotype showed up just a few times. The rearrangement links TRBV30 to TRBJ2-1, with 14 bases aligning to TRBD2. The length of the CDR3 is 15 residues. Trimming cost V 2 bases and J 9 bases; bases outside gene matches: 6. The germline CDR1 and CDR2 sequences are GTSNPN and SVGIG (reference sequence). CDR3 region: CAWSRLAGGPGEQFF. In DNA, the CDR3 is TGTGCCTGGAGTAGACTAGCGGGAGGGCCGGGTGAGCAGTTCTTC.

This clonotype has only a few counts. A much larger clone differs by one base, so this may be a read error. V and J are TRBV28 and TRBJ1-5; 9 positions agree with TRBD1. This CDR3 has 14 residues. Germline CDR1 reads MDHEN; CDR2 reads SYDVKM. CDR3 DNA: TGTGCCAGCAGTGTCCGGGACAGGGTGTCGCCCCGGCATTTT. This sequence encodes CASSVRDRVSPRHF.

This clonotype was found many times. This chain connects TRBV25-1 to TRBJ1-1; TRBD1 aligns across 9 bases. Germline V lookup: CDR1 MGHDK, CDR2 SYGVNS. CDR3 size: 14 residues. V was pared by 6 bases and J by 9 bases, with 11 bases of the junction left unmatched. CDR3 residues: CASRDTGGAGQAFF. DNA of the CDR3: TGTGCCAGCAGGGACACAGGGGGCGCGGGTCAAGCTTTCTTT.

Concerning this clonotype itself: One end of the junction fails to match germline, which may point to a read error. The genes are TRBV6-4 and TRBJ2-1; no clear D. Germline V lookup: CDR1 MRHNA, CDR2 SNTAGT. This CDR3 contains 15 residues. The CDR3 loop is CASSAQGRSYHEQFF. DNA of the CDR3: TGCGCCAGCAGTGCCCAAGGTAGGAGTTACCATGAGCAGTTCTTC.

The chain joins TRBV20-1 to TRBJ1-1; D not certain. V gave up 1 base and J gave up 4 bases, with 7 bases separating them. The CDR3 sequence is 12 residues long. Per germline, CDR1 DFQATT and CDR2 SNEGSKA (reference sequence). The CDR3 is CSARGTVTEAFF. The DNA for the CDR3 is TGCAGTGCTAGAGGGACTGTCACTGAAGCTTTCTTT.

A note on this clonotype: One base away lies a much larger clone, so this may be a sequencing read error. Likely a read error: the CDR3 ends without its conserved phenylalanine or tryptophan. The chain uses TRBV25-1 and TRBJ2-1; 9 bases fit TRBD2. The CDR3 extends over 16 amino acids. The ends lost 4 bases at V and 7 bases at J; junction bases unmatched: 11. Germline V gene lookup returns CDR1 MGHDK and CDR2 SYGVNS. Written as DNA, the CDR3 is TGTGCCAGCAGTGTTCCCAGGACTAGCGTCCGTAATGAGCAGTTCCTC. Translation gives CASSVPRTSVRNEQFL.

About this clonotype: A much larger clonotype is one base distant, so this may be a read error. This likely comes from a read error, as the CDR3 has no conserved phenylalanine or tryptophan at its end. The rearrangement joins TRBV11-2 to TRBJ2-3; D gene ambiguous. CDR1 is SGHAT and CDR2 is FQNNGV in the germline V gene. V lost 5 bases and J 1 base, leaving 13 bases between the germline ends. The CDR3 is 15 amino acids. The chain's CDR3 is CASSLRGLRTDTQYL. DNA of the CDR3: TGTGCCAGCAGCCTCCGAGGTCTGCGCACAGATACGCAGTATCTT.

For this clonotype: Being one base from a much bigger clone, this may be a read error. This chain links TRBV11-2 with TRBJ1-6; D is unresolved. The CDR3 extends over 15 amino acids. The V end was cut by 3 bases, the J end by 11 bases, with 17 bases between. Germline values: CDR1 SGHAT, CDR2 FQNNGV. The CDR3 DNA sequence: TGTGCCAGCAGCTTCTATGAGGGAACGAATCCACCCCTCCACTTT. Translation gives CASSFYEGTNPPLHF. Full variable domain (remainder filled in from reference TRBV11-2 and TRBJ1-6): EAGVAQSPRYKIIEKRQSVAFWCNPISGHATLYWYQQILGQGPKLLIQFQNNGVVDDSQLPKDRFSAERLKGVDSTLKIQPAKLEDSAVYLCASSFYEGTNPPLHFGNGTRLTVT.

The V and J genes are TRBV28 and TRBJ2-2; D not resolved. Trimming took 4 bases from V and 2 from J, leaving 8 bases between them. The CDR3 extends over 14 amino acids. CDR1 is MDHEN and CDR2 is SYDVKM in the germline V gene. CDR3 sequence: CASSSGINTGELFF. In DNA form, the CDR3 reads TGTGCCAGCAGTTCAGGAATTAACACCGGGGAGCTGTTTTTT.